Listed below are T cell receptor beta chains from one sample, sequenced in a study of T cell responses to AZD1222 COVID-19 vaccine. Measured with immunoSEQ multiplex PCR; TCRdb has only the in-frame clones, and not every one. This table has some 140,000 clones, roughly 90% appearing once. Material: peripheral blood, obtained on day 0 of MenACWY control vaccination. These receptors came from an adult in good health. Both conserved end residues are part of each CDR3. The D gene is left open where the match is weak. Some rows have no size entry. The others give once, few or many, or a class for an expanded clone.

j_call: TRBJ2-1
d_call: TRBD2
clone_size: once
v_call: TRBV5-1
cdr3_aa: CASSLKVGLAINEQFF
cdr3_nt: TGCGCCAGCAGCTTGAAAGTGGGACTAGCAATCAATGAGCAGTTCTTC

j_call: TRBJ2-1
d_call: TRBD1
clone_size: NA
v_call: TRBV5-1
cdr3_aa: CASSLGSGGTYNEQFF
cdr3_nt: TGCGCCAGCAGCTTGGGTTCAGGGGGTACCTACAATGAGCAGTTCTTC

j_call: TRBJ2-3
d_call: NA
clone_size: NA
v_call: TRBV2
cdr3_aa: CARGAGSTDTQYF
cdr3_nt: TGTGCCAGAGGGGCGGGGAGCACAGATACGCAGTATTTT

j_call: TRBJ2-7
d_call: NA
clone_size: few
v_call: TRBV4-1
cdr3_aa: CASSPGEYSSYEQYF
cdr3_nt: TGCGCCAGCAGCCCAGGAGAGTATAGCTCCTACGAGCAGTACTTC

j_call: TRBJ2-1
d_call: NA
clone_size: NA
v_call: TRBV5-4
cdr3_aa: CASSLAGGNEQFF
cdr3_nt: TGTGCCAGCAGCTTGGCCGGGGGCAATGAGCAGTTCTTC

j_call: TRBJ1-2
d_call: NA
clone_size: NA
v_call: TRBV9
cdr3_aa: CASSQTGQNYGYTF
cdr3_nt: TGTGCCAGCAGCCAAACGGGACAAAACTATGGCTACACCTTC

j_call: TRBJ2-3
d_call: TRBD1
clone_size: NA
v_call: TRBV27
cdr3_aa: CASSRTLDRVQDTQYF
cdr3_nt: TGTGCCAGCAGCCGCACCCTGGACAGGGTTCAAGATACGCAGTATTTT

j_call: TRBJ2-5
d_call: TRBD1
clone_size: NA
v_call: TRBV9
cdr3_aa: CASSAGPGQGAVAQYF
cdr3_nt: TGTGCCAGCAGCGCCGGGCCGGGACAGGGGGCGGTAGCCCAGTACTTC

j_call: TRBJ2-3
d_call: NA
clone_size: NA
v_call: TRBV6-2/TRBV6-3
cdr3_aa: CASSLADSRNTQYF
cdr3_nt: TGTGCCAGCAGTTTAGCGGACTCGCGGAATACGCAGTATTTT

j_call: TRBJ1-6
d_call: NA
clone_size: once
v_call: TRBV7-9
cdr3_aa: CASSLLDATAPYNSPLHF
cdr3_nt: TGTGCCAGCAGCTTACTTGATGCGACAGCACCTTATAATTCACCCCTCCACTTT

j_call: TRBJ1-6
d_call: NA
clone_size: NA
v_call: TRBV12-3/TRBV12-4
cdr3_aa: CASSFNTGFALHF
cdr3_nt: TGTGCCAGCAGTTTTAATACAGGGTTTGCCCTCCACTTT

j_call: TRBJ2-1
d_call: TRBD2
clone_size: NA
v_call: TRBV4-1
cdr3_aa: CASSLPTSGSYEQFF
cdr3_nt: TGCGCCAGCAGCCTCCCGACTAGCGGGAGTTATGAGCAGTTCTTC

j_call: TRBJ1-2
d_call: NA
clone_size: NA
v_call: TRBV7-2
cdr3_aa: CASSPLGGYEGYTF
cdr3_nt: TGTGCCAGCAGCCCCCTCGGTGGGTATGAGGGCTACACCTTC

j_call: TRBJ2-6
d_call: NA
clone_size: NA
v_call: TRBV7-9
cdr3_aa: CASSPGFSGANVLTF
cdr3_nt: TGTGCCAGCAGCCCAGGCTTCTCTGGGGCCAACGTCCTGACTTTC

j_call: TRBJ2-1
d_call: TRBD2
clone_size: NA
v_call: TRBV29-1
cdr3_aa: CSARDAGGGNEQFF
cdr3_nt: TGCAGCGCCCGGGACGCGGGAGGGGGCAATGAGCAGTTCTTC

j_call: TRBJ1-3
d_call: NA
clone_size: NA
v_call: TRBV19
cdr3_aa: CASIQYSGNTIYF
cdr3_nt: TGTGCCAGTATCCAGTACTCTGGAAACACCATATATTTT